This T cell receptor beta chain appears in the sequencing data of a study of T cells after yellow fever vaccination. Study-wide findings and caveats: Subsequent booster samples again held most clones from primary vaccination (roughly 96% CD4, 85% to 90% CD8).

This clonotype appeared many times. Its antigen is unidentified. 5'RACE template switching generated TCR cDNA, adding a universal primer site and UMIs. TCRdb reprocessed the 5' RACE reads via MiXCR and lists one record per CDR3 protein. The table records about 310,000 distinct CDR3 sequences, roughly 3.5% of them present only once. The V and J ends lost 2 bases and 1 base respectively, with 7 bases between them. The CDR3 length is 13 residues. Per germline, CDR1 SGHDT and CDR2 YYEEEE. This receptor was obtained from a man aged 18-30 years who received the YFV17D yellow fever vaccine. The chain has TRBV5-6 and TRBJ2-7, with TRBD1 as a possible D gene (6 bases). This material consisted of PBMCs, taken on the day of the yellow fever booster vaccination. CDR3 in amino acids: CASSLGQSYEQYF. The CDR3 bases are TGTGCCAGCAGCTTAGGACAGTCCTACGAGCAGTACTTC.